The 18 T cell receptor beta chains listed next were all sequenced from one sample in a study of blood T cell repertoires in COVID-19. The table came from immunoSEQ multiplex PCR; TCRdb's copy has only in-frame clones and leaves some out. Here the sample spans about 36,000 clones, around nine tenths being singletons. What was sequenced was peripheral blood. These TCRs come from a human donor in a cohort sampled during active COVID-19.

This chain uses TRBV6-5 with TRBJ1-6, with 7 bases matching TRBD1. The CDR3 totals 14 residues. The germline gives CDR1 MNHEY, CDR2 SVGAGI. The V gene end was trimmed by 7 bases and the J gene end by 7 bases; junction bases not matched to a gene: 7. CDR3 nucleotides: TGTGCCAGCAACCGACAGGGCCGAAATTCACCCCTCCACTTT. Amino acids: CASNRQGRNSPLHF.

The rearrangement joins TRBV9 to TRBJ1-1; D call uncertain. CDR1 SGDLS and CDR2 YYNGEE come from the germline V gene. Trimming stripped 1 base from V and 2 bases from J, with 6 bases between. This CDR3 is 13 amino acids long. The CDR3 bases are TGTGCCAGCAGCGTAACAACAAACACTGAAGCTTTCTTT. Amino acids: CASSVTTNTEAFF.

The chain is built from TRBV5-1 and TRBJ1-1, with D tentatively TRBD1 (6 bases). CDR3 length: 16 amino acids. V dropped 4 bases and J dropped 5 bases, with 21 bases sitting between them. Germline-derived CDR1 and CDR2 are SGHRS and YFSETQ. CDR3 bases: TGCGCCAGCAGCCAACGGACAGTCAACCCGGGGACTGAAGCTTTCTTT. This sequence encodes CASSQRTVNPGTEAFF.

The gene calls are TRBV13 and TRBJ1-5; 9 bases align to TRBD1. Germline CDR1 PRHDT, CDR2 FYEKMQ (reference sequence). CDR3 size: 17 residues. V trimming: 5 bases; J trimming: 3 bases; junction bases outside the gene matches: 11. The CDR3 DNA is TGTGCCAGCAGCACAACAGGGGGCAGGGTTGTCAATCAGCCCCAGCATTTT. It codes for CASSTTGGRVVNQPQHF.

The rearrangement links TRBV7-9 to TRBJ1-1; 7 bases align to TRBD1. Germline CDR1 reads SEHNR; CDR2 reads FQNEAQ (reference sequence). CDR3 size: 17 residues. V was clipped by 2 bases and J by 1 base; unmatched bases: 10. This CDR3 reads CASSLQTPDRSNTEAFF. CDR3 in DNA: TGTGCCAGCAGCTTACAGACCCCGGACAGGTCGAACACTGAAGCTTTCTTT.

The chain combines TRBV4-1 with TRBJ2-5; D not resolved. Looked up from germline, CDR1 is MGHRA and CDR2 is YSYEKL. The CDR3 length is 13 residues. The V gene lost 2 bases and the J gene lost 5 bases, with 9 bases spanning the gap. The CDR3 spells CASSQLVRETQYF. The CDR3 region has the DNA TGCGCCAGCAGCCAACTCGTGAGGGAGACCCAGTACTTC.

This clone appeared once. The CDR3 sequence: CASSSGQGDEKLFF. CDR3 coding DNA: TGCGCCAGCAGCTCGGGACAGGGCGATGAAAAACTGTTTTTT. This chain uses TRBV5-1 with TRBJ1-4; TRBD1 matches 9 bases. Germline trimming cut 3 bases from V and 6 bases from J; bases unmatched to any gene: 3. The CDR3 runs 14 residues. The V gene's germline CDR1 is SGHRS and CDR2 YFSETQ.

This rearrangement joins TRBV27 to TRBJ2-5; 8 positions agree with TRBD2. V lost 3 bases to trimming and J lost 2 bases; unmatched junction nucleotides: 2. CDR1 and CDR2 (germline): MNHEY, SMNVEV (reference sequence). This CDR3 has 14 amino acids. CDR3 residues: CASSFREGQETQYF. CDR3 DNA: TGTGCCAGCAGTTTCCGGGAGGGACAAGAGACCCAGTACTTC.

This chain uses TRBV5-8 with TRBJ1-2; 9 bases are shared with TRBD1. J gave up 0 bases and V 1 base, and 7 bases lay outside the gene matches. This CDR3 has 17 residues. Germline V gene sequence: CDR1 SGHTS, CDR2 YDEGEE. This CDR3 is CASSLNRGRIANYGYTF. The CDR3 nucleotides read TGTGCCAGCAGCTTGAACAGGGGGCGTATAGCTAACTATGGCTACACCTTC.

V is TRBV5-1 and J is TRBJ2-7, with 7 positions matching TRBD1. V lost 2 bases and J lost 2; bases outside the gene matches: 1. The CDR3 has 13 amino acids. Germline CDR1 SGHRS, CDR2 YFSETQ. The CDR3 coding sequence is TGCGCCAGCAGCTTCACAGGGGCCTACGAGCAGTACTTC. Translation: CASSFTGAYEQYF.

This clone was seen a single time. The rearrangement joins TRBV13 to TRBJ2-7; 8 positions match TRBD2. Germline CDR1 and CDR2: PRHDT and FYEKMQ (reference sequence). The CDR3 extends over 15 amino acids. With 0 bases clipped from V and 2 bases from J, the junction kept 3 bases outside the gene matches. CDR3 amino acids: CASSLGPAGAYEQYF. In DNA, the CDR3 is TGTGCCAGCAGCTTAGGGCCAGCGGGGGCCTACGAGCAGTACTTC.

The gene calls are TRBV7-8 and TRBJ1-1; D not certain. Germline V gene data show CDR1 as SGHVS and CDR2 as FQNEAQ. Between the trimmed V and J ends, which lost 1 base and 0 bases, there was a span of 9 bases. This CDR3 has 15 amino acids. The CDR3 region is CASSLVPGLNTEAFF. CDR3 DNA sequence: TGTGCCAGCAGCTTAGTTCCAGGATTGAACACTGAAGCTTTCTTT.

The chain combines TRBV5-4 with TRBJ1-4, with 8 bases lining up with TRBD1. V lost 1 base, J lost 8 bases, and 4 bases stayed unmatched. Germline CDR1 is SGHNT and CDR2 is YYREEE (reference sequence). The CDR3 is made up of 14 amino acids. The CDR3, as DNA: TGTGCCAGCAGCTTGCAGGGGGCAGGAGAAAAACTGTTTTTT. Translating it yields CASSLQGAGEKLFF.

The chain recombines TRBV10-3 with TRBJ2-7; TRBD2 matches 13 bases. The CDR3 totals 17 residues. Trimming removed 3 bases from V and 3 bases from J; junction bases left unmatched: 8. Per the germline V gene, CDR1 is ENHRY and CDR2 is SYGVKD. CDR3 coding DNA: TGTGCCATCAGTGACCTCGGACTAGCGGGAGCACTCTACGAGCAGTACTTC. Protein product: CAISDLGLAGALYEQYF.

V gene TRBV30 combines with J gene TRBJ1-2; D not resolved. CDR1 is GTSNPN and CDR2 is SVGIG in the germline V gene (reference sequence). The CDR3 has 12 amino acids. V was trimmed by 7 bases and J by 3 bases, leaving 12 bases between them. The CDR3 is CASWRSDYGYTF. The CDR3 region has the DNA TGTGCCTCCTGGAGATCCGACTATGGCTACACCTTC.

The V and J genes are TRBV10-1 and TRBJ2-1; 15 bases agree with TRBD2. The germline CDR1 and CDR2 sequences are WNHNN and SYGVQD (reference sequence). Trimming at V came to 4 bases and at J to 4 bases, leaving 2 bases not matched to a gene. The CDR3 loop spans 16 amino acids. DNA for the CDR3: TGCGCCAGCAGTGGGGGACTAGCGGGAGGTTACAATGAGCAGTTCTTC. Residues: CASSGGLAGGYNEQFF.

The chain uses TRBV2 and TRBJ2-1, with 7 positions matching TRBD2. The CDR3 is 21 residues long. With 4 bases clipped from V and 3 bases from J, the junction kept 24 bases outside the gene matches. The germline V gene has CDR1 SNHLY and CDR2 FYNNEI. The CDR3 DNA reads as TGTGCCAGCAGTGCCCTAGGAGGGACGGGTAACAAGCGGGGCTTCTACAATGAGCAGTTCTTC. Protein sequence: CASSALGGTGNKRGFYNEQFF.

This sequence joins TRBV28 and TRBJ2-7, with 7 bases that match TRBD1. This CDR3 has 15 amino acids. Germline loops: CDR1 MDHEN, CDR2 SYDVKM. V was pared by 6 bases and J by 2 bases, with 10 bases of the junction left unmatched. The CDR3 spells CASRPYRGQAYEQYF. The CDR3, as DNA: TGTGCCAGCAGACCTTACAGGGGTCAGGCCTACGAGCAGTACTTC.